A single sample gave rise to the 21 T cell receptor beta chains below, sequenced in a study of cytomegalovirus exposure and HLA in healthy donors. Both 60 Vbeta primers and 13 Jbeta primers went into the PCR. Profiled with immunoSEQ multiplex PCR; TCRdb holds only in-frame clones, not every one. The data show roughly 120,000 clones, approximately 80% seen once. The sequenced sample consisted of PBMCs. The receptors originated from a man aged 50 to 60 in good health and CMV-seronegative.

The chain carries TRBV11-2 and TRBJ1-2, with TRBD1 matching 7 bases. The CDR3 runs to 16 residues. V was pared by 1 base and J by 0 bases, with 5 bases of the junction left unmatched. Germline CDR1 is SGHAT and CDR2 is FQNNGV. In nucleotides, the CDR3 is TGTGCCAGCAGCTTAGCGGGGACAGTATCTAACTATGGCTACACCTTC. Residues: CASSLAGTVSNYGYTF.

The chain joins TRBV5-6 to TRBJ2-7; 10 bases agree with TRBD1. After removal of 1 base from V and 1 base from J, the junction contained 8 bases not matched to a gene. The CDR3 runs 17 residues. Germline V gene lookup returns CDR1 SGHDT and CDR2 YYEEEE. CDR3 residues: CASSLRDRGRRSYEQYV. DNA for the CDR3: TGTGCCAGCAGCTTGAGAGACAGGGGGCGCAGGTCCTACGAGCAGTACGTC.

DNA for the CDR3: TGTGCCTGGAGGGACAGAAACTCTTTTACGCAGTATTTT. It translates to CAWRDRNSFTQYF. The chain joins TRBV30 to TRBJ2-3, with D tentatively TRBD1 (6 bases). V was pared by 3 bases and J by 8 bases, with 15 bases between. From germline, CDR1 is GTSNPN and CDR2 SVGIG (reference sequence). The CDR3 sequence is 13 residues long.

The chain joins TRBV29-1 to TRBJ2-1, with 13 nucleotides matching TRBD2. Germline trimming cut 4 bases from V and 0 bases from J; bases unmatched to any gene: 9. From germline, CDR1 is SQVTM and CDR2 ANQGSEA. The CDR3 has 18 residues. The DNA of the CDR3 is TGCAGCGTTGGTCGACTAGCGGGGGGCTCGAGCTCCTACAATGAGCAGTTCTTC. It specifies CSVGRLAGGSSSYNEQFF.

V is TRBV5-1 and J is TRBJ2-5; 9 positions agree with TRBD1. The CDR3 has 16 residues. V was pared by 0 bases and J by 5 bases, with 8 bases of the junction left unmatched. Germline V gene lookup returns CDR1 SGHRS and CDR2 YFSETQ. DNA of the CDR3: TGCGCCAGCAGCTTGGTGGTTACAGGGGGCTGGGAGACCCAGTACTTC. Translated: CASSLVVTGGWETQYF. Complete variable domain (other parts from reference TRBV5-1 and TRBJ2-5): KAGVTQTPRYLIKTRGQQVTLSCSPISGHRSVSWYQQTPGQGLQFLFEYFSETQRNKGNFPGRFSGRQFSNSRSEMNVSTLELGDSALYLCASSLVVTGGWETQYFGPGTRLLVL.

The genes are TRBV4-2 and TRBJ1-2, with D unresolved. Trimming removed 4 bases from V and 2 bases from J, with 14 bases in between. The CDR3 is 15 residues long. Germline lookup yields CDR1 LGHNA and CDR2 YNFKEQ. In nucleotides, the CDR3 is TGTGCCAGCAGCCGAGAGGTGCGGGGAAACTATGGCTACACCTTC. Its protein product is CASSREVRGNYGYTF.

The chain is built from TRBV7-4 and TRBJ1-2; 8 bases fit TRBD1. CDR1 and CDR2 (germline): SGHVT, SQSDAQ. CDR3 size: 13 residues. CDR3 amino acids: CVNGQGDYYGYTF. The CDR3 DNA reads as TGTGTCAACGGACAGGGTGACTACTATGGCTACACCTTC.

The V and J genes are TRBV5-1 and TRBJ2-3; D gene ambiguous. Per germline, CDR1 SGHRS and CDR2 YFSETQ. V was shortened by 3 bases and J by 0 bases, with 14 bases between the two germline ends. The CDR3 runs 16 residues. This CDR3 is CASSSRLETSTDTQYF. In DNA, the CDR3 is TGCGCCAGCAGCTCAAGACTGGAAACTAGCACAGATACGCAGTATTTT.

The chain links TRBV27 to TRBJ2-3; 10 bases fit TRBD1. The germline V gene has CDR1 MNHEY and CDR2 SMNVEV (reference sequence). This CDR3 is 15 amino acids long. V dropped 6 bases and J dropped 8; count of bases not matched to a gene: 11. The CDR3 here is CASRAARQGARTQYF. In nucleotides, the CDR3 is TGTGCCAGCAGAGCGGCCCGACAGGGGGCTCGTACGCAGTATTTT.

This clone turned up a few times. The junction and the germline gene differ at one end; a read error may be behind it. The chain joins TRBV5-4 to TRBJ2-5; maybe TRBD1 (6 bases). Per the germline V gene, CDR1 is SGHNT and CDR2 is YYREEE (reference sequence). CDR3 size: 14 residues. The CDR3 sequence is CASSLQGPEETQHF. The CDR3 DNA reads TGTGCCAGCAGCTTGCAGGGGCCAGAAGAGACCCAGCACTTC.

V usage is TRBV7-9 and J usage is TRBJ1-4; 7 nucleotides line up with TRBD1. V lost 6 bases and J lost 7; bases outside the gene matches: 8. The CDR3 is 14 residues long. The germline gives CDR1 SEHNR, CDR2 FQNEAQ (reference sequence). CDR3 sequence: CASREQGQREKLFF. DNA for the CDR3: TGTGCCAGCAGAGAACAGGGGCAGCGTGAAAAACTGTTTTTT.

The chain carries TRBV4-2 and TRBJ2-7; 10 bases match TRBD2. CDR1 is LGHNA, CDR2 YNFKEQ, per germline. The V segment lost 0 bases and the J segment 2 bases; nucleotides outside the gene matches: 1. CDR3 length equals 15 residues. The CDR3 DNA sequence: TGTGCCAGCAGCCAAGAACTAGCGGGGACCTACGAGCAGTACTTC. It translates to CASSQELAGTYEQYF.

Regarding this clone: An end of the junction differs from the germline gene, which may be a read error. The V and J genes are TRBV7-9 and TRBJ1-1; D is ambiguous. Germline assignment: CDR1 SEHNR and CDR2 FQNEAQ (reference sequence). The CDR3 spans 14 residues. CDR3 protein: CSSRPPGVFTEAFF. CDR3 coding DNA: TGTTCCAGCAGGCCCCCCGGAGTCTTCACTGAAGCTTTCTTT.

The chain is built from TRBV18 and TRBJ1-1, with a weak D call TRBD1 (6 bases). CDR3 length: 15 residues. V lost 8 bases and J lost 6, with 22 bases in between. Per germline, CDR1 KGHSH and CDR2 LQKENI. The CDR3 loop reads CASTPAAGAFAEAFF. The CDR3 DNA reads TGTGCCAGCACTCCGGCCGCAGGGGCGTTCGCTGAAGCTTTCTTT.

The chain has TRBV4-1 and TRBJ1-1; possible D gene TRBD1, 5 bases. V lost 4 bases to trimming and J lost 2 bases, with 17 bases between them. The CDR3 runs 16 residues. Germline V gives CDR1 MGHRA, CDR2 YSYEKL. CDR3 in amino acids: CASSLFLTQGNTEAFF. CDR3 sequence (DNA): TGCGCCAGCAGCCTATTCCTCACTCAGGGAAACACTGAAGCTTTCTTT.

The chain recombines TRBV27 with TRBJ1-5, with no clear D. CDR3 length: 15 residues. Germline V gene lookup returns CDR1 MNHEY and CDR2 SMNVEV (reference sequence). With 6 bases removed from V and 3 bases from J, the gap between germline ends came to 15 bases. Here the CDR3 reads CASSLVRGFNQPQHF. DNA of the CDR3: TGTGCCAGCAGCCTTGTTCGGGGATTCAATCAGCCCCAGCATTTT.

The chain joins TRBV6-1 to TRBJ2-1, with a possible D match to TRBD2 (6 bases). The CDR3 sequence is 15 residues long. The V end was cut by 6 bases, the J end by 14 bases, with 26 bases between. The germline V gene has CDR1 MNHNS and CDR2 SASEGT. The CDR3 protein is CASREVGLPNDSEFF. The CDR3 region has the DNA TGTGCCAGCAGGGAGGTCGGACTACCAAATGATTCGGAGTTCTTC.

This clone was seen once. V is TRBV19 and J is TRBJ1-1; D is uncertain. The V and J ends lost 4 bases and 4 bases respectively, with 10 bases between them. The CDR3 has 13 residues. Germline V CDR1 and CDR2: LNHDA, SQIVND (reference sequence). The DNA for the CDR3 is TGTGCCAGTAGTACCTCCCGACTCACTGAAGCTTTCTTT. This translates into CASSTSRLTEAFF.

The chain is built from TRBV6-1 and TRBJ2-5, with a tentative D call TRBD2 (6 bases). The CDR3 contains 16 residues. The germline CDR1 and CDR2 sequences are MNHNS and SASEGT. V was shortened by 1 base and J by 1 base, with 13 bases between the two germline ends. The CDR3 is CASSEGRAPFQETQYF. The CDR3 DNA reads TGTGCCAGCAGTGAAGGGAGGGCACCCTTCCAAGAGACCCAGTACTTC.

The chain couples TRBV5-6 to TRBJ1-2; D is perhaps TRBD1 (5 bases). V lost 0 bases to trimming and J lost 6 bases, with 12 bases between them. CDR1 SGHDT and CDR2 YYEEEE come from the germline V gene. The CDR3 contains 14 residues. The CDR3 nucleotides are TGTGCCAGCAGCTTGGGACCTCGGGGGGATGGCTACACCTTC. It codes for CASSLGPRGDGYTF.

This sequence joins TRBV5-1 and TRBJ1-1; the D gene is possibly TRBD1 (5 bases). Germline-derived CDR1 and CDR2 are SGHRS and YFSETQ. This CDR3 has 14 amino acids. Trimming shortened V by 0 bases and J by 5 bases, and 11 bases separated the two germline ends. The CDR3 spells CASSLERPGTEAFF. As DNA, the CDR3 is TGCGCCAGCAGCTTGGAAAGACCAGGGACTGAAGCTTTCTTT.